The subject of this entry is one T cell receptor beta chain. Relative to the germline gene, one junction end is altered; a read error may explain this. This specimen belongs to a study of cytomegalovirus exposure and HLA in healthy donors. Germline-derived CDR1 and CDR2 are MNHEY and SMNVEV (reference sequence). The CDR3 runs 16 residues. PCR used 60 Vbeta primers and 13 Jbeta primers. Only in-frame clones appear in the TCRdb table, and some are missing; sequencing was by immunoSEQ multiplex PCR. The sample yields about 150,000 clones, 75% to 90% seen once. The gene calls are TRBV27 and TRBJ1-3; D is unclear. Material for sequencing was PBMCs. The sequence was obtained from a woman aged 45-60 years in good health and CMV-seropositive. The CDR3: CASSLSIPASGDTIYF. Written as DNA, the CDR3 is TGTGCCAGCAGTTTAAGCATTCCAGCCTCTGGAGACACCATATATTTT.